The source of this T cell receptor beta chain is a study of beta chain features in type 1 diabetes. For the study at large: Similarity in age, gender and cell yields was seen between patients and healthy donors. Sorted cells, more than 95,000,000 in number, were examined across all samples.

This clone was observed a few times. CDR1 and CDR2 from the germline V gene are KGHSH and LQKENI. The length of the CDR3 is 13 residues. The V gene lost 10 bases and the J gene lost 2 bases, with 14 bases spanning the gap. The whole isolated RNA underwent reverse transcription, so sequencing captured expressed TCRB transcripts. Libraries were prepared by immunoSEQ multiplex PCR; TCRdb keeps only in-frame clonotypes and omits some of them. The data show 200,000 to 250,000 clones, 7.5% to 10% seen once. The specimen sequenced was naive CD4+ T cells from blood. The source is a woman under 30 in good health. The rearrangement uses TRBV18 and TRBJ1-1; D gene ambiguous. The CDR3 loop is CATKTDLNTEAFF. In DNA, the CDR3 is TGTGCCACTAAGACTGATCTTAACACTGAAGCTTTCTTT.